Each of the 6 T cell receptor beta chains below was sequenced from the same sample in a study of T cell repertoires in cytomegalovirus infection. MiXCR was run by TCRdb on the reads, yielding one entry per CDR3 protein. The data contain about 530,000 distinct CDR3 sequences, 26% of them singletons. Sequencing was carried out using PBMCs. Receptor source: a human donor in good health (CMV status not recorded). Some clones in this sample may be carry-over from other donors' samples.

Written as DNA, the CDR3 is TGTGCCATCAGTAAGAAACAGGACGGGGGGACTGAAGCTTTCTTT. Protein product: CAISKKQDGGTEAFF. The rearrangement joins TRBV10-3 to TRBJ1-1; possible D gene TRBD1, 5 bases. This CDR3 has 15 amino acids. CDR1 is ENHRY, CDR2 SYGVKD, per germline. The V end lost 5 bases, the J end lost 5 bases, and 18 bases lay between the germline ends.

This clonotype was seen many times. The chain joins TRBV7-9 to TRBJ2-5; unclear D gene. Trimming removed 0 bases at V and 0 bases at J, with 11 bases between. The CDR3 extends over 16 amino acids. Per the germline V gene, CDR1 is SEHNR and CDR2 is FQNEAQ (reference sequence). The CDR3 DNA sequence: TGTGCCAGCAGCTTAGCGGGGAAGGGTAACCAAGAGACCCAGTACTTC. It codes for CASSLAGKGNQETQYF.

This chain links TRBV7-2 with TRBJ2-1; 10 bases match TRBD1. V shed 5 bases and J 12 bases; nucleotides not matched to a gene: 10. The CDR3 has 14 amino acids. The germline gives CDR1 SGHTA, CDR2 FQGNSA. CDR3 in amino acids: CASSADRGNRWQFF. The CDR3 DNA reads TGTGCCAGCAGCGCGGACAGGGGGAATCGGTGGCAGTTCTTC.

This clonotype has only a few counts. The chain has TRBV6-6 and TRBJ2-1; D is undetermined. The germline CDR1 and CDR2 sequences are MNHNY and SVGAGI (reference sequence). V lost 6 bases and J 4 bases, leaving 7 bases between the germline ends. This CDR3 is built from 12 residues. The chain's CDR3 is CASSSWYNEQFF. Here the CDR3 DNA reads TGTGCCAGCAGCTCCTGGTACAATGAGCAGTTCTTC.

The chain couples TRBV4-1 to TRBJ1-1; 7 positions agree with TRBD1. The germline gives CDR1 MGHRA, CDR2 YSYEKL. The CDR3 loop spans 15 amino acids. J gave up 2 bases and V 7 bases, and 10 bases lay outside the gene matches. The DNA of the CDR3 is TGCGCCAGCATGGGGACAGTCAAATCTAACACTGAAGCTTTCTTT. Translated: CASMGTVKSNTEAFF.

The rearrangement links TRBV20-1 to TRBJ2-2; D is uncertain. Per the germline V gene, CDR1 is DFQATT and CDR2 is SNEGSKA (reference sequence). The CDR3 is 13 amino acids. Trimming shortened V by 4 bases and J by 1 base, and 7 bases separated the two germline ends. The CDR3 loop reads CSAKNRNTGELFF. As DNA, the CDR3 is TGCAGTGCTAAAAATCGGAACACCGGGGAGCTGTTTTTT.